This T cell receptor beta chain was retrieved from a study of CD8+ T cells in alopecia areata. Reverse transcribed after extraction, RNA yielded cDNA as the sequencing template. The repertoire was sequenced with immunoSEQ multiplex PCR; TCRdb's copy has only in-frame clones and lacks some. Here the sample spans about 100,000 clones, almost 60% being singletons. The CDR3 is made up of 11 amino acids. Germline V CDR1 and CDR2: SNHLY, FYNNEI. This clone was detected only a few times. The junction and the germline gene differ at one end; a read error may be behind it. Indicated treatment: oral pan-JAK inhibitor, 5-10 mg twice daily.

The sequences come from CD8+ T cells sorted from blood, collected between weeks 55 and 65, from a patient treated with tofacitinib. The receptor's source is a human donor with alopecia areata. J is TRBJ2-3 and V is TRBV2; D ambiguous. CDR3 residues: CARSGTDTQYF. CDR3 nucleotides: TGTGCCAGGAGTGGCACAGATACGCAGTATTTT.